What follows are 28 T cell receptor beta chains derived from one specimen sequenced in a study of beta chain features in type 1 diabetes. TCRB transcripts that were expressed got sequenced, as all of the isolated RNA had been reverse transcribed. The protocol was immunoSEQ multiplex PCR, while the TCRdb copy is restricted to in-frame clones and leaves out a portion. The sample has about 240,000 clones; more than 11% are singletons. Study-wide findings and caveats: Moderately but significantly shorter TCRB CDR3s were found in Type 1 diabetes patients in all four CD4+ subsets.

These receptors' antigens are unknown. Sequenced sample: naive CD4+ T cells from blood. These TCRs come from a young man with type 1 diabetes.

The CDR3 loop reads CASRGLDEGIQYF. The CDR3 nucleotides read TGTGCCAGCAGGGGACTAGATGAAGGCATTCAGTACTTC. The rearrangement links TRBV6-5 to TRBJ2-4; 8 positions match TRBD2. Germline V gene data show CDR1 as MNHEY and CDR2 as SVGAGI. V lost 6 bases and J lost 9; bases outside the gene matches: 7. CDR3 size: 13 residues.

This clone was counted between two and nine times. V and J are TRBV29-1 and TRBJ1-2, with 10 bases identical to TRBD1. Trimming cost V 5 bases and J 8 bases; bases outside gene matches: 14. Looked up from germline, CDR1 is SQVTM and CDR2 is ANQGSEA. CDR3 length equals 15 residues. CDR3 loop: CSVQRSGTGVGGYTF. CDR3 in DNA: TGCAGCGTTCAAAGGTCCGGGACAGGGGTGGGCGGCTACACCTTC.

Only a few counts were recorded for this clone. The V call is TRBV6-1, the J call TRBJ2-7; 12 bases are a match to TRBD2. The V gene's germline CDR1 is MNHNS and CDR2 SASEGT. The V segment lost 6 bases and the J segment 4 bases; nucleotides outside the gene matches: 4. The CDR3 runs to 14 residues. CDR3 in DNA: TGTGCCAGCAGCGCGACTAGCGGGAGTTACGAGCAGTACTTC. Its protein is CASSATSGSYEQYF.

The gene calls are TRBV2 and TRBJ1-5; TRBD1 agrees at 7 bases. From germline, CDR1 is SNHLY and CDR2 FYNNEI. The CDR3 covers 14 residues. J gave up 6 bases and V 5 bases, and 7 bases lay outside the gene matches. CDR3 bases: TGTGCCAGCAGTCTCGACAGGGACGCTCAGCCCCAGCATTTT. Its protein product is CASSLDRDAQPQHF.

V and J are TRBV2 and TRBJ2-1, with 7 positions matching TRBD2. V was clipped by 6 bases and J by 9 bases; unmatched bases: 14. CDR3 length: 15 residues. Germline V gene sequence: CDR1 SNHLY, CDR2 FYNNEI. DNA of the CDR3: TGTGCCAGCAGAGGGACTTCCGGGACTACTGGTGAGCAGTTCTTC. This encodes CASRGTSGTTGEQFF.

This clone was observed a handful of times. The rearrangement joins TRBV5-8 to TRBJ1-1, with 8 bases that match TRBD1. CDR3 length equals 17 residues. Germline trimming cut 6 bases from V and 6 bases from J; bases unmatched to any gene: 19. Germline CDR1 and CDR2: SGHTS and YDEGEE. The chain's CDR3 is CASIPWAGGAAQAEAFF. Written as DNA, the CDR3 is TGTGCCAGCATCCCCTGGGCAGGGGGCGCGGCCCAGGCTGAAGCTTTCTTT.

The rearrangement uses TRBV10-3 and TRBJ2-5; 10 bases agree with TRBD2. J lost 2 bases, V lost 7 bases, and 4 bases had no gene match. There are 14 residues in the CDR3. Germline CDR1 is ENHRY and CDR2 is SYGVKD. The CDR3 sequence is CAIILTSGQETQYF. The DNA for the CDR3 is TGTGCCATCATCCTGACTAGCGGGCAAGAGACCCAGTACTTC.

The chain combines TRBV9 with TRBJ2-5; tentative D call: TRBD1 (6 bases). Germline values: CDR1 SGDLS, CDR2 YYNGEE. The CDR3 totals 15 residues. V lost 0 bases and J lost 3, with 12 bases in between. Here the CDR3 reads CASSVGGQGEETQYF. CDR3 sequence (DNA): TGTGCCAGCAGCGTAGGGGGGCAGGGAGAAGAGACCCAGTACTTC.

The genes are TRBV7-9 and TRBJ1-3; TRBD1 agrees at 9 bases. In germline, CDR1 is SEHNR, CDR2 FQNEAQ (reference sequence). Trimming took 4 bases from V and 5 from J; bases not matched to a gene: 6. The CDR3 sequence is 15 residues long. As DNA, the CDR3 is TGTGCCAGCAGCTACCGACAGGGGGATAGAAACACCATATATTTT. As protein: CASSYRQGDRNTIYF.

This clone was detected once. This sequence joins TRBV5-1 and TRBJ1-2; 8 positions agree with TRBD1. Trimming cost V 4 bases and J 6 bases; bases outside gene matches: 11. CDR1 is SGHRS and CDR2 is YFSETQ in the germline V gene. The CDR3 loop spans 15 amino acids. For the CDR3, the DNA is TGCGCCAGCAGCCAACCGACAGGGGATGGGGATGGCTACACCTTC. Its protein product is CASSQPTGDGDGYTF.

Here the CDR3 reads CASSQGDRAGYTF. CDR3 in DNA: TGTGCCAGCAGCCAAGGGGATAGGGCTGGCTACACCTTC. The chain couples TRBV7-9 to TRBJ1-2, with a weak D call TRBD1 (5 bases). V dropped 5 bases and J dropped 7 bases, with 14 bases sitting between them. Germline CDR1 reads SEHNR; CDR2 reads FQNEAQ (reference sequence). The CDR3 is made up of 13 amino acids.

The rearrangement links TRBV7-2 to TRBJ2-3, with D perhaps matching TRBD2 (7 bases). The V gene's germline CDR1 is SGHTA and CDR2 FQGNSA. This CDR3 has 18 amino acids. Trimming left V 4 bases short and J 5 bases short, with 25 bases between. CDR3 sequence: CASSSWGGGGAQKDTQYF. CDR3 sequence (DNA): TGTGCCAGCAGCTCCTGGGGGGGCGGGGGTGCCCAGAAAGATACGCAGTATTTT.

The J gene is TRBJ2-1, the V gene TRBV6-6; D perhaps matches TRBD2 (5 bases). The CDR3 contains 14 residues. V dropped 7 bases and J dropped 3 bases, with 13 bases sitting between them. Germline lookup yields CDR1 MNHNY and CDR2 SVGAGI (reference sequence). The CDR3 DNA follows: TGTGCCAGCAACCCGGAGGTACTCTACAATGAGCAGTTCTTC. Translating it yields CASNPEVLYNEQFF.

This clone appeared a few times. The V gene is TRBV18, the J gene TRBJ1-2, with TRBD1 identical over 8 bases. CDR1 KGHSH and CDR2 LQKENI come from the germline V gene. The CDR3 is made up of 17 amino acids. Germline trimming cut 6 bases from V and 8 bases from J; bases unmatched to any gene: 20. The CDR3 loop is CASSILSSTQGDGGYTF. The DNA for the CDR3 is TGTGCCAGCTCCATCCTGTCTTCTACACAGGGGGACGGAGGCTACACCTTC.

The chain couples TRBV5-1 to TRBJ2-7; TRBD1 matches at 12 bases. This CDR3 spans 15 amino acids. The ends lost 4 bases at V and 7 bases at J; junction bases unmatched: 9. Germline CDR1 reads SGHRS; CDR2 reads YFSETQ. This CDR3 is CASSGSGQGAGEQYF. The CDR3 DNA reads TGCGCCAGCAGCGGCTCGGGACAGGGGGCTGGGGAGCAGTACTTC.

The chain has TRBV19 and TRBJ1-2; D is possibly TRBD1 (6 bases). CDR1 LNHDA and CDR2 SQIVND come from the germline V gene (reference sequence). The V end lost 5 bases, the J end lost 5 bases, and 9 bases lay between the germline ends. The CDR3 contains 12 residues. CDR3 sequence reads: CASSGGDYGYTF. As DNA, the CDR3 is TGTGCCAGTAGTGGGGGCGATTATGGCTACACCTTC.

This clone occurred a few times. The CDR3 nucleotides are TGTGCCACCACTTCTACAGGGGCGGCCGGGGAGCTGTTTTTT. It is translated as CATTSTGAAGELFF. The chain uses TRBV19 and TRBJ2-2, with TRBD1 matching 7 bases. CDR1 and CDR2 (germline): LNHDA, SQIVND (reference sequence). The CDR3 has 14 amino acids. V lost 10 bases, J lost 6 bases, and 11 bases stayed unmatched.

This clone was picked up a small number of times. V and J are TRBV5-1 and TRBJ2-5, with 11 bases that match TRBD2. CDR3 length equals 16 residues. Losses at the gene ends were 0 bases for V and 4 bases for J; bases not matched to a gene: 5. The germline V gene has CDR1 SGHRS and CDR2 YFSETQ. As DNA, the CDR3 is TGCGCCAGCAGCTTGGTGCTAGCGGGAGGTGGAGAGACCCAGTACTTC. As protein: CASSLVLAGGGETQYF. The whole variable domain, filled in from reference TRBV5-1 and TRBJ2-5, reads KAGVTQTPRYLIKTRGQQVTLSCSPISGHRSVSWYQQTPGQGLQFLFEYFSETQRNKGNFPGRFSGRQFSNSRSEMNVSTLELGDSALYLCASSLVLAGGGETQYFGPGTRLLVL.

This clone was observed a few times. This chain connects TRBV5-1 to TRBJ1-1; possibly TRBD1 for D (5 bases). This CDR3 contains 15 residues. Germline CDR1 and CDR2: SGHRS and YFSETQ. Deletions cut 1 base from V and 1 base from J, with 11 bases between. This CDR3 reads CASSLLGGANTEAFF. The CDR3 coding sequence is TGCGCCAGCAGCTTGCTAGGCGGGGCGAACACTGAAGCTTTCTTT.

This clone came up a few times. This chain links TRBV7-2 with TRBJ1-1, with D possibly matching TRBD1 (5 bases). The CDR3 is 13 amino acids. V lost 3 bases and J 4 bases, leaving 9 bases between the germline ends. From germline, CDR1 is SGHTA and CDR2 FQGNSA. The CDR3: CASSLGPTTEAFF. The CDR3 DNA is TGTGCCAGCAGCTTGGGGCCAACCACTGAAGCTTTCTTT.

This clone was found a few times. Here the CDR3 reads CATSRVRGAGEQYF. CDR3 sequence (DNA): TGTGCCACCAGCAGAGTCCGGGGGGCGGGAGAGCAGTACTTC. V and J are TRBV15 and TRBJ2-7; D possibly corresponds to TRBD2 (7 bases). There are 14 residues in the CDR3. V gave up 1 base and J gave up 7 bases, with 14 bases separating them. CDR1 and CDR2 (germline): LNHNV, YYDKDF (reference sequence). Based on the CDR3 plus reference TRBV15 and TRBJ2-7, the full variable domain is DAMVIQNPRYQVTQFGKPVTLSCSQTLNHNVMYWYQQKSSQAPKLLFHYYDKDFNNEADTPDNFQSRRPNTSFCFLDIRSPGLGDTAMYLCATSRVRGAGEQYFGPGTRLTVT.

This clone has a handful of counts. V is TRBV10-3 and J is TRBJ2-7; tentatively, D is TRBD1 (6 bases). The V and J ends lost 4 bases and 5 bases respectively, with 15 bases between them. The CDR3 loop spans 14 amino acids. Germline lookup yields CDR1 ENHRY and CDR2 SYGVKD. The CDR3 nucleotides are TGTGCCATCAGTGGGCGGACAGCGGCCCACGAGCAGTACTTC. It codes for CAISGRTAAHEQYF.

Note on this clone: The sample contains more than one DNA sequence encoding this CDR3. As DNA, the CDR3 is TGTGCCAGCTCACCAAGGACGGGGGAAGCTTTCTTT. Encoded protein: CASSPRTGEAFF. This sequence joins TRBV18 and TRBJ1-1; D is unclear. This CDR3 has 12 residues. The germline V gene encodes CDR1 KGHSH and CDR2 LQKENI. V was trimmed by 2 bases and J by 8 bases, leaving 9 bases between them.

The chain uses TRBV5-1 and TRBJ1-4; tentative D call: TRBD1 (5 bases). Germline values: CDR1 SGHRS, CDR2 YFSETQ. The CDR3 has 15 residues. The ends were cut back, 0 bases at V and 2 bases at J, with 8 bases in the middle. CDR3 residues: CASSLAAGTNEKLFF. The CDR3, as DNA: TGCGCCAGCAGCTTGGCTGCAGGGACTAATGAAAAACTGTTTTTT.

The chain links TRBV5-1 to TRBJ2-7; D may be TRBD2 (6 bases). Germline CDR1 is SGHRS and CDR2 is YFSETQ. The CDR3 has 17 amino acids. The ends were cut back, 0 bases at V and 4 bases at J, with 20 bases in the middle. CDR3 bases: TGCGCCAGCAGCTTGGTCACTAATGCGGCGGCGGGGTACGAGCAGTACTTC. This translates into CASSLVTNAAAGYEQYF. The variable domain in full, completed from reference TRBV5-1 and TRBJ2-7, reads KAGVTQTPRYLIKTRGQQVTLSCSPISGHRSVSWYQQTPGQGLQFLFEYFSETQRNKGNFPGRFSGRQFSNSRSEMNVSTLELGDSALYLCASSLVTNAAAGYEQYFGPGTRLTVT.

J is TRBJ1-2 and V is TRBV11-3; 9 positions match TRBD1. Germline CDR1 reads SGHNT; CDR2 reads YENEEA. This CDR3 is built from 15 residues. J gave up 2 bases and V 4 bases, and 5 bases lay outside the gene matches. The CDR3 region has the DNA TGTGCCAGCAGCTCGACCGGGACAGGGAACTATGGCTACACCTTC. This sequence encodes CASSSTGTGNYGYTF. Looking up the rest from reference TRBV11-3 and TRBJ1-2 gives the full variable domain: EAGVVQSPRYKIIEKKQPVAFWCNPISGHNTLYWYLQNLGQGPELLIRYENEEAVDDSQLPKDRFSAERLKGVDSTLKIQPAELGDSAVYLCASSSTGTGNYGYTFGSGTRLTVV.

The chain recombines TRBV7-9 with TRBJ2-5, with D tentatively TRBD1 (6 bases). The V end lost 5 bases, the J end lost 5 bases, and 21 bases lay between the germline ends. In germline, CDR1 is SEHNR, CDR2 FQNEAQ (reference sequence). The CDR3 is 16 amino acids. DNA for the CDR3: TGTGCCAGCAGCCCCAAGGCGGGCAGGGGTAGGGAGACCCAGTACTTC. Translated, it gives CASSPKAGRGRETQYF.

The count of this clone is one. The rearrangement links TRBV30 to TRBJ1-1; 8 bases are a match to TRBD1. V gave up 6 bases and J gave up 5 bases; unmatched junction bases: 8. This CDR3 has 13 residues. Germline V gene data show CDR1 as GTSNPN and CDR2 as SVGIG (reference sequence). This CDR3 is CACSDRVDTEAFF. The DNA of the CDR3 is TGTGCCTGCTCGGACAGGGTGGATACTGAAGCTTTCTTT.